These 19 T cell receptor beta chains came from one sample sequenced in a study of blood T cell repertoires in COVID-19. Profiled with immunoSEQ multiplex PCR; TCRdb holds only in-frame clones, not every one. Among about 22,000 clones, about three quarters were seen once, and the ten largest hold about 13%. Source material: peripheral blood. Receptor source: a man in his sixties with active COVID-19.

The chain couples TRBV4-1 to TRBJ2-7; the match to TRBD1 covers 10 bases. Germline V CDR1 and CDR2: MGHRA, YSYEKL. Unmatched junction bases numbered 9, after V lost 0 bases and J lost 4 bases. CDR3 length: 17 amino acids. CDR3 region: CASSQEVTGGAGYEQYF. The CDR3, as DNA: TGCGCCAGCAGCCAAGAAGTGACAGGGGGCGCGGGTTACGAGCAGTACTTC.

The chain couples TRBV19 to TRBJ1-5; no reliable D call. Germline CDR1 is LNHDA and CDR2 is SQIVND (reference sequence). V lost 3 bases, J lost 1 base, and 7 bases lay in between. CDR3 size: 14 residues. The CDR3 sequence is CASSISGSNQPQHF. In DNA, the CDR3 is TGTGCCAGTAGTATCTCGGGGAGCAATCAGCCCCAGCATTTT.

V and J are TRBV3-1 (or the pseudogene TRBV3-2) and TRBJ1-1, with D unclear. Trimming left V 0 bases short and J 1 base short, with 3 bases between. Germline V lookup: CDR1 LGHDT, CDR2 YNNKEL (reference sequence). This CDR3 is built from 13 residues. The CDR3 loop reads CASSQDRNTEAFF. The CDR3 DNA reads as TGTGCCAGCAGCCAAGACAGGAACACTGAAGCTTTCTTT.

The rearrangement uses TRBV7-8 and TRBJ2-1; TRBD2 aligns across 7 bases. There are 15 residues in the CDR3. The J segment lost 2 bases and the V segment lost 5 bases, leaving 6 bases of the junction unmatched. Germline V gene data show CDR1 as SGHVS and CDR2 as FQNEAQ. The CDR3 nucleotides read TGTGCCAGCAGCCCGCCGGGACTACCCTACAATGAGCAGTTCTTC. Translation: CASSPPGLPYNEQFF.

This clone was detected only once. This chain links TRBV6-5 with TRBJ2-3; 7 bases line up with TRBD2. The CDR3 has 15 amino acids. The junction had 3 bases not matched to a gene; V was cut back by 0 bases and J by 3 bases. The germline gives CDR1 MNHEY, CDR2 SVGAGI. The CDR3 bases are TGTGCCAGCAGTTACTCGTCGGGAGGTACAGATACGCAGTATTTT. Encoded protein: CASSYSSGGTDTQYF.

The genes are TRBV29-1 and TRBJ2-1, with TRBD2 matching over 10 bases. This CDR3 has 14 amino acids. Germline V CDR1 and CDR2: SQVTM, ANQGSEA. J gave up 6 bases and V 6 bases, and 8 bases lay outside the gene matches. CDR3 in amino acids: CSVVTSGISNEQFF. CDR3 nucleotide sequence: TGCAGCGTGGTTACTAGCGGGATAAGCAATGAGCAGTTCTTC.

As DNA, the CDR3 is TGCAGTGCTACTGACGGGAGCAATCAGCCCCAGCATTTT. It translates to CSATDGSNQPQHF. The rearrangement uses TRBV20-1 and TRBJ1-5, with D unclear. The V end lost 4 bases, the J end lost 1 base, and 8 bases lay between the germline ends. The V gene's germline CDR1 is DFQATT and CDR2 SNEGSKA (reference sequence). The CDR3 runs to 13 residues.

The rearrangement links TRBV7-9 to TRBJ1-5; tentatively, D is TRBD1 (5 bases). V gave up 2 bases and J gave up 2 bases, with 13 bases separating them. Germline V gene sequence: CDR1 SEHNR, CDR2 FQNEAQ (reference sequence). This CDR3 has 16 residues. The CDR3 DNA reads as TGTGCCAGCAGCTTATCGTGGGGCGACGGCAATCAGCCCCAGCATTTT. It is translated as CASSLSWGDGNQPQHF.

As to this clone: A read error may account for a junction end that differs from germline. This sequence joins TRBV27 and TRBJ2-7; 10 bases are shared with TRBD1. Germline V gene sequence: CDR1 MNHEY, CDR2 SMNVEV (reference sequence). The CDR3 runs to 12 residues. In DNA form, the CDR3 reads TGTGCCAGCAGTTTGGGACAGGGGAGGCTTAGCTTC. This sequence encodes CASSLGQGRLSF.

The chain is built from TRBV14 and TRBJ1-3, with 7 bases that match TRBD1. Germline CDR1 and CDR2: SGHDN and FVKESK. The CDR3 runs 14 residues. J gave up 2 bases and V 4 bases, and 2 bases lay outside the gene matches. The CDR3 loop is CASSPGTAGNTIYF. CDR3 bases: TGTGCCAGCAGCCCAGGGACAGCTGGAAACACCATATATTTT.

The CDR3 here is CASSSSGGGKNIQYF. In DNA form, the CDR3 reads TGTGCCAGCAGCTCTTCTGGGGGAGGCAAAAACATTCAGTACTTC. The chain has TRBV7-6 and TRBJ2-4, with D possibly matching TRBD2 (6 bases). V lost 4 bases to trimming and J lost 3 bases, with 13 bases between them. The germline CDR1 and CDR2 sequences are SGHVS and FNYEAQ. This CDR3 has 15 residues.

This chain connects TRBV27 to TRBJ2-7; 8 positions match TRBD2. The germline gives CDR1 MNHEY, CDR2 SMNVEV (reference sequence). This CDR3 region has 15 residues. With V trimmed by 0 bases and J by 2 bases, 3 bases remained unmatched. The CDR3 sequence is CASSLSLAVTYEQYF. CDR3 nucleotides: TGTGCCAGCAGTTTATCACTAGCGGTTACCTACGAGCAGTACTTC.

The V and J genes are TRBV3-1 (or the pseudogene TRBV3-2) and TRBJ1-2, with no clear D. This CDR3 has 14 amino acids. Germline loops: CDR1 LGHDT, CDR2 YNNKEL (reference sequence). Trimming took off 1 base at V and 4 bases at J, with 10 bases between the two ends. CDR3 loop: CASSQAASGYGYTF. The CDR3, as DNA: TGTGCCAGCAGCCAAGCCGCCTCAGGCTATGGCTACACCTTC.

The chain recombines TRBV4-2 with TRBJ1-5, with unresolved D. CDR3 length: 18 amino acids. Germline CDR1 and CDR2: LGHNA and YNFKEQ. V gave up 0 bases and J gave up 0 bases, with 15 bases separating them. This chain's CDR3 is CASSQDEPGIVSNQPQHF. CDR3 nucleotides: TGTGCCAGCAGCCAAGATGAGCCGGGGATTGTTAGCAATCAGCCCCAGCATTTT.

CDR3 sequence (DNA): TGTGCCAGTAGTAATCGGGACAGGGGAATCGTCCAAGAGACCCAGTACTTC. The encoded protein is CASSNRDRGIVQETQYF. J is TRBJ2-5 and V is TRBV19; 10 nucleotides agree with TRBD1. CDR1 LNHDA and CDR2 SQIVND come from the germline V gene (reference sequence). The CDR3 runs 17 residues. J was trimmed by 1 base and V by 4 bases; bases with no gene match: 9.

The chain links TRBV18 to TRBJ2-3, with a tentative D call TRBD2 (6 bases). The germline V gene has CDR1 KGHSH and CDR2 LQKENI. The CDR3 spans 15 residues. V lost 2 bases, J lost 0 bases, and 9 bases lay in between. The CDR3 here is CASSPWAGSTDTQYF. The DNA for the CDR3 is TGTGCCAGCTCACCATGGGCGGGAAGCACAGATACGCAGTATTTT.

The rearrangement joins TRBV6-1 to TRBJ2-2, with 8 bases identical to TRBD2. The germline CDR1 and CDR2 sequences are MNHNS and SASEGT. The CDR3 has 18 amino acids. J lost 5 bases, V lost 2 bases, and 13 bases had no gene match. The CDR3 loop is CASSERVGSGSDTGELFF. DNA of the CDR3: TGTGCCAGCAGTGAAAGGGTTGGGAGCGGGAGTGATACCGGGGAGCTGTTTTTT.

The J gene is TRBJ2-7, the V gene TRBV27, with a weak D call TRBD2 (6 bases). The CDR3 is 13 residues long. Trimming stripped 5 bases from V and 3 bases from J, with 11 bases between. CDR1 is MNHEY, CDR2 SMNVEV, per germline (reference sequence). CDR3 sequence: CASSHPGSYEQYF. DNA of the CDR3: TGTGCCAGCAGTCACCCCGGGAGCTACGAGCAGTACTTC.

This clone is classed as medium-sized. The chain is built from TRBV4-3 and TRBJ2-4, with TRBD2 identical over 14 bases. The CDR3 extends over 22 amino acids. Germline V gene data show CDR1 as LGHNA and CDR2 as YSLEER. V trimming: 1 base; J trimming: 0 bases; junction bases outside the gene matches: 14. The DNA of the CDR3 is TGCGCCAGCAGCCAAGCCCTCCCCGGGACTAGCGGGAGCGATATAGCCAAAAACATTCAGTACTTC. It translates to CASSQALPGTSGSDIAKNIQYF.